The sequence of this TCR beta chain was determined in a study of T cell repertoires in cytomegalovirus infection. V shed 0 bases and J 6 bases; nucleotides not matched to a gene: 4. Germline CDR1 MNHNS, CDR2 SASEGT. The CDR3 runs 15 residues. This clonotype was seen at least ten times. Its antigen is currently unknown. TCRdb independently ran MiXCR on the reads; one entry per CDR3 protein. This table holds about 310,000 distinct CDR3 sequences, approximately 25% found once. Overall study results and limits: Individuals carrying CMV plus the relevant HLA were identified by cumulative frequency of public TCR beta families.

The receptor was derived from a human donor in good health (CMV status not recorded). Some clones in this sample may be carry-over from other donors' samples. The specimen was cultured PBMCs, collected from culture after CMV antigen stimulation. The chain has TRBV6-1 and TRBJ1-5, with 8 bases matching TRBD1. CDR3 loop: CASSEAQGALQPQHF. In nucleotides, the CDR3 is TGTGCCAGCAGTGAAGCGCAGGGGGCCCTTCAGCCCCAGCATTTT.